These T cell receptor beta chains were read from a single sample in a study of CD8+ T cells in alopecia areata. Libraries were prepared by immunoSEQ multiplex PCR; TCRdb keeps only in-frame clonotypes and omits some of them. The sample includes about 120,000 clones, 50% to 55% of them seen just once. Here the sequenced sample was CD4+ T cells sorted from blood, taken at week 4, from a patient treated with tofacitinib. The receptors stem from a human donor with alopecia areata. The CDR3 runs from the conserved cysteine through the conserved F or W. A D gene is named only where the DNA matches it firmly. Clone size, where shown, is once, few, many, or a class for clones that have expanded.

V	J	size	D	CDR3	DNA
TRBV25-1	TRBJ2-6	few	-	CASSFSGANVLTF	TGTGCCAGCAGCTTCTCTGGGGCCAACGTCCTGACTTTC
TRBV7-2	TRBJ2-3	few	-	CASSWSGAGGLDTQYF	TGTGCCAGCAGCTGGTCTGGGGCAGGAGGACTAGATACGCAGTATTTT
TRBV5-1	TRBJ1-1	-	TRBD1	CASSTLTGPAMNTEAFF	TGCGCCAGCAGCACATTGACAGGGCCCGCGATGAACACTGAAGCTTTCTTT
TRBV29-1	TRBJ1-1	-	-	CSVVWEEAFF	TGCAGCGTTGTATGGGAAGAAGCTTTCTTT
TRBV9	TRBJ1-5	-	TRBD1	CASSVGGTGGNQPQHF	TGTGCCAGCAGCGTAGGTGGAACAGGGGGGAATCAGCCCCAGCATTTT
TRBV30	TRBJ1-6	-	TRBD1	CAGGQGAGNSPLHF	TGTGCCGGGGGACAGGGGGCAGGTAATTCACCCCTCCACTTT
TRBV5-1	TRBJ2-6	-	-	CASSLGQFAGANVLTF	TGCGCCAGCAGCTTGGGACAGTTTGCTGGGGCCAACGTCCTGACTTTC
TRBV29-1	TRBJ1-1	few	-	CSVVGATTEAFF	TGCAGCGTTGTCGGGGCGACCACTGAAGCTTTCTTT
TRBV25-1	TRBJ2-5	-	TRBD1	CASSPGQGETQYF	TGTGCCAGCAGTCCGGGACAGGGGGAGACCCAGTACTTC
TRBV30	TRBJ2-7	-	-	CAWSVKAAQGSPYF	TGTGCCTGGAGTGTAAAGGCGGCCCAGGGGTCCCCTTACTTC
TRBV2	TRBJ2-1	-	TRBD2	CASSPGTTFRRRFF	TGTGCCAGCAGTCCCGGGACTACCTTTCGTCGGCGGTTCTTC
TRBV7-8	TRBJ1-5	-	-	CASSSPNQPQHF	TGTGCCAGCAGCTCACCTAATCAGCCCCAGCATTTT
TRBV29-1	TRBJ1-1	-	-	CSVGPSTGNTEAFF	TGCAGCGTTGGGCCTTCGACAGGGAACACTGAAGCTTTCTTT
TRBV30	TRBJ1-2	-	TRBD1	CAANTQGNYGYTF	TGTGCCGCTAATACACAGGGGAACTATGGCTACACCTTC
TRBV30	TRBJ2-1	-	-	CAWSKTGGSVGEQFF	TGTGCCTGGAGTAAAACGGGCGGTAGCGTGGGTGAGCAGTTCTTC
TRBV29-1	TRBJ2-3	few	-	CSVDRGRVPTDTQYF	TGCAGCGTTGACCGGGGCCGCGTCCCCACAGATACGCAGTATTTT
TRBV5-1	TRBJ2-7	once	-	CASSLDGTSPYEQYF	TGCGCCAGCAGCTTGGATGGGACATCCCCATACGAGCAGTACTTC
TRBV5-1	TRBJ1-4	-	TRBD1	CASSPGTAEKLFF	TGCGCCAGCAGCCCGGGGACAGCTGAAAAACTGTTTTTT
TRBV5-1	TRBJ1-1	-	-	CASSPTPGQADTEAFF	TGCGCCAGCAGCCCGACCCCGGGACAAGCGGACACTGAAGCTTTCTTT
TRBV6-5	TRBJ2-3	once	TRBD1	CASTRQGADTQYF	TGTGCCAGCACCCGACAGGGCGCAGATACGCAGTATTTT
TRBV30	TRBJ1-2	-	-	CAWNPGNYGYTF	TGTGCCTGGAACCCGGGGAACTATGGCTACACCTTC
TRBV30	TRBJ1-5	-	-	CAWSGGFVQPQHF	TGTGCCTGGAGTGGGGGGTTTGTTCAGCCCCAGCATTTT
TRBV19	TRBJ2-5	-	TRBD2	CASLRTSGSKETQYF	TGTGCCAGCCTACGGACTAGCGGGAGTAAGGAGACCCAGTACTTC
TRBV23-1	TRBJ2-3	few	-	CASSGPKGTDTQYF	TGCGCCAGCAGTGGACCAAAGGGGACAGATACGCAGTATTTT
TRBV4-1	TRBJ2-7	-	-	CASSQLGTAYEQYF	TGCGCCAGCAGCCAATTGGGCACAGCCTACGAGCAGTACTTC
TRBV29-1	TRBJ1-2	-	-	CSVEIGKNYGYTF	TGCAGCGTTGAAATAGGGAAAAACTATGGCTACACCTTC
TRBV7-2	TRBJ2-7	-	TRBD1	CASSSRGLPYEQYF	TGTGCCAGCAGCTCCAGGGGGCTTCCCTACGAGCAGTACTTC
TRBV7-6	TRBJ2-5	-	-	CASSRSGEHETQYF	TGTGCCAGCAGCAGATCGGGAGAGCACGAGACCCAGTACTTC
TRBV4-1	TRBJ1-5	-	-	CASSIHGNQPQHF	TGCGCCAGCAGCATACATGGAAATCAGCCCCAGCATTTT
TRBV30	TRBJ1-2	-	-	CAWMAVENYGYTF	TGTGCCTGGATGGCAGTAGAAAACTATGGCTACACCTTC
TRBV11-2	TRBJ2-3	few	TRBD2	CASSFNGRADTQYF	TGTGCCAGCAGCTTTAACGGGAGGGCAGATACGCAGTATTTT
TRBV9	TRBJ2-1	once	-	CASSVDISPYNEQFF	TGTGCCAGCAGCGTAGATATATCACCCTACAATGAGCAGTTCTTC
TRBV10-3	TRBJ2-3	few	-	CAISSGGDADTQYF	TGTGCCATCAGTTCAGGAGGGGATGCAGATACGCAGTATTTT
TRBV4-1	TRBJ2-7	few	TRBD2	CASSRGTSGTYEQYF	TGCGCCAGCAGCCGAGGGACTAGCGGGACCTACGAGCAGTACTTC
TRBV29-1	TRBJ1-5	once	TRBD1	CSVVVPGGTSNQPQHF	TGCAGCGTCGTAGTACCAGGGGGTACTAGCAATCAGCCCCAGCATTTT
TRBV30	TRBJ1-2	-	-	CAWSVSGGGGYTF	TGTGCCTGGAGTGTATCCGGGGGAGGTGGCTACACCTTC